This T cell receptor (beta chain) was captured by sequencing in a study of blood T cell repertoires in COVID-19. Study-wide context: Acute-phase and convalescent COVID-19 samples originated in the United States, Italy and Spain. PBMCs, B-cell-depleted T cells, or T cells were the source of the cDNA or gDNA that made up the material.

The CDR3 covers 17 residues. The junction had 6 bases not matched to a gene; V was cut back by 4 bases and J by 2 bases. CDR1 and CDR2 from the germline V gene are SGHRS and YFSETQ. Per the original methods: Using reference gene primer amplification, nucleated cell counts were estimated. Assay: immunoSEQ multiplex PCR; the TCRdb copy retains only in-frame clones and omits some. V and J calls and clone size are copied from that table; D and trimming were computed from the DNA. The table shows about 97,000 clones, with around nine tenths occurring only once. This clonotype originated in a human donor in a cohort sampled during active COVID-19. V usage is TRBV5-1 and J usage is TRBJ2-1; 13 bases are a match to TRBD2. The sample taken for sequencing was peripheral blood. The CDR3 nucleotides are TGCGCCAGCAGCCCGGGACTAGCGGGAAGAACCTACAATGAGCAGTTCTTC. Translating it yields CASSPGLAGRTYNEQFF.